The T cell receptor beta chain under discussion was sequenced for a study of CD8 T cells in Susac syndrome. RNA in amounts of roughly 0.5 to 1 ug was reverse transcribed with random hexamers. The method of amplification for TCR beta CDR3 was immunoSEQ multiplex PCR, covering 54 Vbeta and 13 Jbeta. TCRdb processed the immunoSEQ multiplex PCR reads anew with MiXCR; each CDR3 protein has one entry. Of about 250,000 distinct CDR3 sequences listed, 85% to 95% were seen once; the top ten hold about 0.071%. CD8+ and CD4+ blood T cells underwent TCR beta sequencing. Negative isolation yielded the CD8+ and CD4+ T cells, while FACS enriched the TEMRA cells. The clonotype was recovered from a human donor with multiple sclerosis. Source material: CD4+ T cells from PBMCs.

The CDR3 is CASSTSRAGYTF. CDR3 in DNA: TGTGCCAGCAGCACCTCCAGGGCTGGCTACACCTTC. The chain combines TRBV5-6 with TRBJ1-2, with D possibly being TRBD1 (5 bases). The V end lost 4 bases, the J end lost 7 bases, and 11 bases lay between the germline ends. CDR1 and CDR2 (germline): SGHDT, YYEEEE. There are 12 residues in the CDR3.